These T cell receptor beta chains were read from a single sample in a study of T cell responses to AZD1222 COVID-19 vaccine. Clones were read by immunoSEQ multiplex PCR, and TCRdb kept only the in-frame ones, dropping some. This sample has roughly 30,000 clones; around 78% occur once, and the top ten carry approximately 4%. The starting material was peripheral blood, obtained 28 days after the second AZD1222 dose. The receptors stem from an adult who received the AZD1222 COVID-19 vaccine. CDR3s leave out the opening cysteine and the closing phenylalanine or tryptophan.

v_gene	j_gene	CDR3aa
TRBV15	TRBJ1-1	ATSRDIRRNTEAF
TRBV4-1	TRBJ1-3	ASSGRGLGNTIY
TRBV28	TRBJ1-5	ASSSNRGPNQPQH
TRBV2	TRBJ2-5	ASSDGGPDTQY
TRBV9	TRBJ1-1	ASSDRDRFPNTEAF
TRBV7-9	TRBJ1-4	ASSRGQEKLF
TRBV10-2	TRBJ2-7	ASSDFYEQY
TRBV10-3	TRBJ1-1	AISDEGMRDTEAF
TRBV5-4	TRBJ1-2	ASSTDRDRAYGYT
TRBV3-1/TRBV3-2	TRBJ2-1	ASSPRRTSGRLNEQF
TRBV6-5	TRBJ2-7	ASSYRQGYEQY
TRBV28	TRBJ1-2	ASSAGQDLYGYT
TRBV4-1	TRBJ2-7	ASSHTGGTPSYEQY
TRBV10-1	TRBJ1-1	ASSEFQGASNTEAF
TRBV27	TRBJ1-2	ASSSFREVGYT
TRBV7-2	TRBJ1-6	ASSYDPGASPLH
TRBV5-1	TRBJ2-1	VSHGTSGYNEQF
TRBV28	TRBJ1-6	ASSMPGQYNSPLH
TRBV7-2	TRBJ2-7	ASSSRGQGRYEQY
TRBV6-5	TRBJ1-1	ASSYSGVRGNTEAF
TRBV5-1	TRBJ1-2	ASSGPPGDRYGYT
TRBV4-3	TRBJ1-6	ASSQDRQDLNSPLH
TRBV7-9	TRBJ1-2	ASSTPTGKVYGYT
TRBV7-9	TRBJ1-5	ASSYTLGQGGNSNQPQH
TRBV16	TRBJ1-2	ASSRLSGTGGYGYT
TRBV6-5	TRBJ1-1	ASSPRRGSTEAF
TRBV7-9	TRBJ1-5	ASSLGGTGSQGNQPQH
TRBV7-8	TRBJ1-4	ASSLLGGEGEKLF
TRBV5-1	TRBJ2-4	ASSLEGRPMDIQY
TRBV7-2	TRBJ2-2	ASSLYSGSTGELF
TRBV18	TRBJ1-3	ASSPYGSLSGNTIY
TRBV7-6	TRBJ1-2	ASSLGQSYGYT
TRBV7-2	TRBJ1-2	ASSLGGGTYGYT
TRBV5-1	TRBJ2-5	ASSLAGGLSETQY
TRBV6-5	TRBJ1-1	ASTSRDRGPEAF
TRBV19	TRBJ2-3	ASSGSTDTQY
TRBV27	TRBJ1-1	ASSLYPENTEAF